This T cell receptor (beta chain) emerged from a study of neurological immune-mediated disorders. This clonotype showed up just a few times. Losses at the gene ends were 4 bases for V and 1 base for J; bases not matched to a gene: 5. The CDR3 runs 15 residues. In germline, CDR1 is SGDLS, CDR2 YYNGEE. Preparation of the unsorted libraries drew on 2 million PBMCs stored at -80 C. The cDNA was generated through 5'RACE incorporating 10-nucleotide random UMIs. TCRdb re-called the 5' RACE reads with MiXCR, one entry per CDR3 protein. The sample yields some 60,000 distinct CDR3 sequences, around 4.7% seen once.

The chain employs TRBV9 and TRBJ1-5; 7 bases line up with TRBD1. Sample: PBMCs. This clonotype was obtained from a woman aged 45-60 years with multiple sclerosis. The CDR3 loop is CASSRDSASNQPQHF. The CDR3 DNA reads TGTGCCAGCAGCCGGGACAGCGCGAGCAATCAGCCCCAGCATTTT.